These 2 T cell receptor beta chains came from one sample sequenced in a study of blood T cell repertoires in COVID-19 (dated by TCRdb to the early 2020s). The library was produced with the immunoSEQ multiplex PCR assay. This immuneACCESS table, as held by TCRdb, lists in-frame sequences with V and J called but not all clones. Of the missing ones, under half trace to an unresolved V gene in checked studies; the others have no known cause. The sample table lists 150,000 or so clones, about 86% of them with a count of one. The ten largest account for approximately 8% of the sample. Specimen: peripheral blood. The receptor set was obtained from a man aged 55-75 years with acute or convalescent COVID-19.

The genes are TRBV5-5 and TRBJ2-2, with D perhaps matching TRBD2 (5 bases). Trimming cost V 3 bases and J 1 base, with 16 bases left between them. The germline CDR1 and CDR2 sequences are SGHKS and YYEKEE (reference sequence). There are 17 residues in the CDR3. CDR3 DNA sequence: TGTGCCAGCAGCTGGTCTTGGGGTAGCGAGAACACCGGGGAGCTGTTTTTT. Residues: CASSWSWGSENTGELFF.

The J gene is TRBJ2-5, the V gene TRBV7-9; 12 nucleotides agree with TRBD2. The CDR3 is 18 residues long. V trimming: 5 bases; J trimming: 3 bases; junction bases outside the gene matches: 13. The germline V gene has CDR1 SEHNR and CDR2 FQNEAQ (reference sequence). This CDR3 is CASSLTGGWTSGEETQYF. The CDR3 DNA reads as TGTGCCAGCAGCCTTACAGGGGGCTGGACTAGCGGGGAAGAGACCCAGTACTTC.